These 29 T cell receptor beta chains originate from one sample sequenced in a study of blood T cell repertoires in COVID-19. Data came from immunoSEQ multiplex PCR; TCRdb stores just in-frame clones and leaves some out. The sample holds 150,000 to 200,000 clones, about 86% seen once. The sequencing input was peripheral blood. Receptors were obtained from a woman older than 75 with acute or convalescent COVID-19.

This clone was counted a single time. The V call is TRBV3-1 (or the pseudogene TRBV3-2), the J call TRBJ2-5; 9 bases fit TRBD2. Per germline, CDR1 LGHDT and CDR2 YNNKEL (reference sequence). V gave up 0 bases and J gave up 4 bases; unmatched junction bases: 6. The length of the CDR3 is 16 residues. The CDR3 region is CASSQDRAGGVETQYF. The DNA for the CDR3 is TGTGCCAGCAGCCAAGACCGCGCGGGGGGGGTAGAGACCCAGTACTTC.

The J gene is TRBJ2-1, the V gene TRBV28; D is unclear. Germline lookup yields CDR1 MDHEN and CDR2 SYDVKM. The CDR3 has 13 residues. V lost 5 bases and J lost 3, with 8 bases in between. CDR3 amino acids: CASSPPFYNEQFF. CDR3 sequence (DNA): TGTGCCAGCAGTCCTCCCTTCTACAATGAGCAGTTCTTC.

This rearrangement joins TRBV7-9 to TRBJ1-1; perhaps TRBD1 as D (6 bases). CDR1 and CDR2 (germline): SEHNR, FQNEAQ (reference sequence). Trimming shortened V by 3 bases and J by 1 base, and 9 bases separated the two germline ends. This CDR3 is built from 14 residues. The CDR3 coding sequence is TGTGCCAGCAGCTTTGGGGGGGCGAACACTGAAGCTTTCTTT. As protein: CASSFGGANTEAFF.

This chain links TRBV6-5 with TRBJ1-6; D remains unclear. This CDR3 contains 12 residues. CDR1 MNHEY and CDR2 SVGAGI come from the germline V gene. The V end was cut by 4 bases, the J end by 9 bases, with 7 bases between. This CDR3 is CASSLFSSPLHF. The CDR3 DNA follows: TGTGCCAGCAGTTTGTTCAGTTCACCCCTCCACTTT.

The chain couples TRBV12-3 or TRBV12-4 to TRBJ1-6; D perhaps matches TRBD1 (5 bases). V was pared by 8 bases and J by 12 bases, with 11 bases between. The CDR3 totals 11 residues. The CDR3 DNA follows: TGTGCCAGCTCTTCGGGGGGACCCCTCCACTTT. Its translation: CASSSGGPLHF.

V gene TRBV24-1 combines with J gene TRBJ2-3; D is possibly TRBD2 (6 bases). V lost 9 bases, J lost 2 bases, and 8 bases lay in between. CDR1 KGHDR and CDR2 SFDVKD come from the germline V gene. The CDR3 is 12 amino acids. For the CDR3, the DNA is TGTGCCACCGGGACTTTCACAGATACGCAGTATTTT. Amino acid sequence: CATGTFTDTQYF.

The V and J genes are TRBV29-1 and TRBJ2-1; TRBD1 matches at 9 bases. J gave up 6 bases and V 5 bases, and 8 bases lay outside the gene matches. The CDR3 length is 14 residues. Germline-derived CDR1 and CDR2 are SQVTM and ANQGSEA. This chain's CDR3 is CSVSGTGTFNEQFF. The CDR3 coding sequence is TGCAGCGTTTCCGGGACAGGGACATTCAATGAGCAGTTCTTC.

The chain uses TRBV3-1 (or the pseudogene TRBV3-2) and TRBJ2-3, with 7 bases that match TRBD2. The CDR3 is 15 residues long. The germline V gene has CDR1 LGHDT and CDR2 YNNKEL (reference sequence). V trimming: 1 base; J trimming: 0 bases; junction bases outside the gene matches: 1. The DNA for the CDR3 is TGTGCCAGCAGCCAAGGACTAGCTAGCACAGATACGCAGTATTTT. Encoded protein: CASSQGLASTDTQYF.

The chain couples TRBV19 to TRBJ1-1; 11 bases agree with TRBD1. V lost 5 bases to trimming and J lost 4 bases; unmatched junction nucleotides: 3. CDR3 length: 14 amino acids. CDR1 and CDR2 from the germline V gene are LNHDA and SQIVND (reference sequence). The CDR3 coding sequence is TGTGCCAGTAGTGTCGGGACAGGGGGCACTGAAGCTTTCTTT. Residues: CASSVGTGGTEAFF.

V usage is TRBV7-9 and J usage is TRBJ1-2; D gene uncertain. Deletions cut 7 bases from V and 7 bases from J, with 16 bases between. Germline CDR1 is SEHNR and CDR2 is FQNEAQ (reference sequence). The CDR3 loop spans 13 amino acids. CDR3 DNA: TGTGCCAGCACGGGGAGTAGTTTACTTGGCTACACCTTC. Translating gives CASTGSSLLGYTF.

This chain connects TRBV27 to TRBJ2-3, with TRBD1 as a possible D gene (6 bases). Trimming removed 6 bases from V and 2 bases from J, with 18 bases in between. There are 16 residues in the CDR3. Looked up from germline, CDR1 is MNHEY and CDR2 is SMNVEV (reference sequence). This CDR3 is CASSVKQGFLTDTQYF. The CDR3 DNA follows: TGTGCCAGCAGCGTTAAACAGGGTTTCCTCACAGATACGCAGTATTTT.

V usage is TRBV27 and J usage is TRBJ2-1; 12 bases match TRBD2. Germline V gene lookup returns CDR1 MNHEY and CDR2 SMNVEV (reference sequence). V was pared by 5 bases and J by 4 bases, with 3 bases of the junction left unmatched. CDR3 length equals 15 residues. This chain's CDR3 is CASSLGLAGYNEQFF. The CDR3, as DNA: TGTGCCAGCAGTCTAGGACTAGCGGGATACAATGAGCAGTTCTTC.

This chain joins TRBV5-5 and TRBJ2-7; 10 bases match TRBD1. Germline trimming cut 4 bases from V and 3 bases from J; bases unmatched to any gene: 10. Germline V CDR1 and CDR2: SGHKS, YYEKEE (reference sequence). The length of the CDR3 is 16 residues. This CDR3 reads CASSRTPGTGDYEQYF. CDR3 coding DNA: TGTGCCAGCAGCCGTACACCGGGGACAGGGGACTACGAGCAGTACTTC.

This rearrangement joins TRBV9 to TRBJ1-4; 10 positions agree with TRBD1. CDR1 SGDLS and CDR2 YYNGEE come from the germline V gene. V shed 4 bases, J shed 6 bases, and the junction held 9 bases outside the gene matches. This CDR3 comprises 16 residues. CDR3 residues: CASSPATGGRDEKLFF. The CDR3 DNA sequence: TGTGCCAGCAGCCCCGCGACAGGGGGCAGAGATGAAAAACTGTTTTTT.

This chain uses TRBV28 with TRBJ1-5, with D possibly matching TRBD1 (5 bases). Germline lookup yields CDR1 MDHEN and CDR2 SYDVKM. The CDR3 loop spans 15 amino acids. V lost 2 bases and J lost 3, with 11 bases in between. The CDR3 DNA follows: TGTGCCAGCAGTTTAGGGCAGGGAAACAATCAGCCCCAGCATTTT. Its protein is CASSLGQGNNQPQHF. The full variable domain, its missing parts supplied by reference TRBV28 and TRBJ1-5, is DVKVTQSSRYLVKRTGEKVFLECVQDMDHENMFWYRQDPGLGLRLIYFSYDVKMKEKGDIPEGYSVSREKKERFSLILESASTNQTSMYLCASSLGQGNNQPQHFGDGTRLSIL.

J is TRBJ1-2 and V is TRBV5-6; the D gene is possibly TRBD1 (6 bases). Germline assignment: CDR1 SGHDT and CDR2 YYEEEE. The CDR3 covers 13 residues. Trimming removed 4 bases at V and 8 bases at J, with 15 bases between. The CDR3 sequence: CASSRGGPGGYTF. In DNA, the CDR3 is TGTGCCAGCAGCCGCGGGGGGCCGGGGGGCTACACCTTC. Variable domain in full (rest from reference TRBV5-6 and TRBJ1-2): DAGVTQSPTHLIKTRGQQVTLRCSPKSGHDTVSWYQQALGQGPQFIFQYYEEEERQRGNFPDRFSGHQFPNYSSELNVNALLLGDSALYLCASSRGGPGGYTFGSGTRLTVV.

V is TRBV6-5 and J is TRBJ2-7; D unclear. CDR1 is MNHEY, CDR2 SVGAGI, per germline. The CDR3 is 11 amino acids. The germline V and J ends were trimmed by 7 bases and 6 bases, with 10 bases remaining between them. In nucleotides, the CDR3 is TGTGCCAGCATTCGAACCGGCGAGCAGTACTTC. Translating it yields CASIRTGEQYF.

This clone came up a few times. The rearrangement links TRBV5-4 to TRBJ2-5, with D maybe TRBD1 (7 bases). Trimming pared 5 bases from V and 5 bases from J, leaving 16 bases between. This CDR3 has 14 residues. Germline V gives CDR1 SGHNT, CDR2 YYREEE (reference sequence). The CDR3 reads CASSRGTVAETQYF. In nucleotides, the CDR3 is TGTGCCAGCAGTCGCGGGACAGTGGCCGAGACCCAGTACTTC.

Only one count was recorded for this clone. This chain links TRBV27 with TRBJ1-4, with 7 bases matching TRBD1. CDR3 length equals 20 residues. Losses at the gene ends were 8 bases for V and 1 base for J; bases not matched to a gene: 22. The V gene's germline CDR1 is MNHEY and CDR2 SMNVEV (reference sequence). For the CDR3, the DNA is TGTGCCAGCCACCCGGGCTCACAGGGGTTTGGGTTCGGAACTAATGAAAAACTGTTTTTT. Translation gives CASHPGSQGFGFGTNEKLFF.

This chain joins TRBV5-1 and TRBJ2-7; D gene unclear. Germline V CDR1 and CDR2: SGHRS, YFSETQ. The CDR3 is 14 amino acids. V lost 0 bases and J lost 6, with 13 bases in between. CDR3 nucleotide sequence: TGCGCCAGCAGCTTGGAGTACCGGTTCGGCGAGCAGTACTTC. It translates to CASSLEYRFGEQYF.

The chain recombines TRBV6-2 or TRBV6-3 with TRBJ2-4; 8 bases fit TRBD1. The CDR3 is made up of 17 amino acids. Trimming removed 4 bases from V and 0 bases from J; junction bases left unmatched: 8. Per the germline V gene, CDR1 is MNHEY and CDR2 is SVGEGT. CDR3 region: CASSLDRANEAKNIQYF. The CDR3 DNA reads TGTGCCAGCAGTTTGGACAGGGCTAATGAAGCCAAAAACATTCAGTACTTC.

The CDR3 DNA reads TGTGCCAGCAGTCCTAATGTGTACAATGAGCAGTTCTTC. Protein product: CASSPNVYNEQFF. This rearrangement joins TRBV6-6 to TRBJ2-1; D gene unclear. The V and J ends lost 5 bases and 4 bases respectively, with 9 bases between them. Germline-derived CDR1 and CDR2 are MNHNY and SVGAGI (reference sequence). The CDR3 loop spans 13 amino acids.

J is TRBJ2-1 and V is TRBV4-1; 10 bases are a match to TRBD2. V lost 1 base and J lost 5; bases outside the gene matches: 11. Germline CDR1 reads MGHRA; CDR2 reads YSYEKL. The CDR3 runs 18 residues. CDR3 loop: CASSQAGLAGALNNEQFF. CDR3 coding DNA: TGCGCCAGCAGCCAAGCGGGGCTAGCGGGAGCCCTAAACAATGAGCAGTTCTTC.

The V gene is TRBV15, the J gene TRBJ2-7; a possible D gene is TRBD2 (5 bases). V was pared by 4 bases and J by 3 bases, with 16 bases between. CDR3 length equals 15 residues. From germline, CDR1 is LNHNV and CDR2 YYDKDF (reference sequence). Written as DNA, the CDR3 is TGTGCCACCAGCAAAGCAGCCATGGGGAGCTACGAGCAGTACTTC. It codes for CATSKAAMGSYEQYF.

This clone appeared once. The CDR3 region has the DNA TGTGCCAGCCAGCGGGGCCCTGGGAACACTGAAGCTTTCTTT. Translation gives CASQRGPGNTEAFF. The genes are TRBV28 and TRBJ1-1, with D possibly matching TRBD1 (5 bases). V lost 8 bases and J lost 1, with 14 bases in between. CDR1 MDHEN and CDR2 SYDVKM come from the germline V gene. The CDR3 is made up of 14 amino acids.

This clone was seen more than once but under ten times. V usage is TRBV12-3 or TRBV12-4 and J usage is TRBJ1-2, with D unclear. Trimming left V 3 bases short and J 7 bases short, with 12 bases between. This CDR3 is built from 13 residues. CDR3 nucleotide sequence: TGTGCCAGCAGTTTTTCCGCCGGCGGTGGCTACACCTTC. It is translated as CASSFSAGGGYTF.

The J gene is TRBJ1-4, the V gene TRBV19, with 7 bases lining up with TRBD1. This CDR3 region has 14 residues. In germline, CDR1 is LNHDA, CDR2 SQIVND (reference sequence). V trimming: 4 bases; J trimming: 7 bases; junction bases outside the gene matches: 6. CDR3 loop: CASSRQGFGEKLFF. CDR3 bases: TGTGCCAGTAGTAGACAGGGTTTTGGTGAAAAACTGTTTTTT.

This chain links TRBV4-1 with TRBJ1-1, with D possibly TRBD1 on 6 matching bases. V lost 2 bases and J lost 5, with 12 bases in between. The CDR3 is 14 amino acids. CDR1 and CDR2 (germline): MGHRA, YSYEKL. The CDR3 DNA reads TGCGCCAGCAGCCAAACCCGGGACAAGACTGAAGCTTTCTTT. This codes for CASSQTRDKTEAFF.

This chain connects TRBV7-2 to TRBJ2-7; TRBD1 matches at 8 bases. From germline, CDR1 is SGHTA and CDR2 FQGNSA. The CDR3 runs 13 residues. J lost 6 bases, V lost 3 bases, and 4 bases had no gene match. The DNA of the CDR3 is TGTGCCAGCAGCTTCAAGACAGGGGCCGAGCAGTACTTC. Its protein is CASSFKTGAEQYF.